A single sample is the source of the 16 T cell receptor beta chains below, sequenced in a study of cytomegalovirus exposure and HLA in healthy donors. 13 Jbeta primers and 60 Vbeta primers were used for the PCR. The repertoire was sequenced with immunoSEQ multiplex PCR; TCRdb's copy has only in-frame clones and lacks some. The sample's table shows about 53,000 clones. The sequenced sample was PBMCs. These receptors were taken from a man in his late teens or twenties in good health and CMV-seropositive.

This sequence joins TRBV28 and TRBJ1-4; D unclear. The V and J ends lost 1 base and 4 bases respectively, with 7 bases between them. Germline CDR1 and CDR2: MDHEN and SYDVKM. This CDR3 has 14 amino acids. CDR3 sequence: CASSLLENNEKLFF. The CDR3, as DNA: TGTGCCAGCAGTTTATTGGAGAATAATGAAAAACTGTTTTTT.

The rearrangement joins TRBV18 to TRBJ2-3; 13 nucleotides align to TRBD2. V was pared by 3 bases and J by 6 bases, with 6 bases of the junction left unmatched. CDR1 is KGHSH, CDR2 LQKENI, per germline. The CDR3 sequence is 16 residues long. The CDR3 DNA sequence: TGTGCCAGCTCACCGAAACTAGCGGGAGGGCCCGATACGCAGTATTTT. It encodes CASSPKLAGGPDTQYF.

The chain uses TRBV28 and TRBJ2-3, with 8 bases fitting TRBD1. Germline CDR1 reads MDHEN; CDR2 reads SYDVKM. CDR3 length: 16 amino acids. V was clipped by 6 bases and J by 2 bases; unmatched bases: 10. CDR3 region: CASRSFRDRFTDTQYF. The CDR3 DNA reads TGTGCCAGCAGATCCTTCCGGGACAGGTTCACAGATACGCAGTATTTT.

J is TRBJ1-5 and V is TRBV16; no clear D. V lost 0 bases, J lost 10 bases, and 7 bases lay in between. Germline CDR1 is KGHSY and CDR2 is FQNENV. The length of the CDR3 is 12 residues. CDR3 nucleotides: TGTGCCAGCAGCCAATCGAGGCGTCCCCAGCATTTT. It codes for CASSQSRRPQHF.

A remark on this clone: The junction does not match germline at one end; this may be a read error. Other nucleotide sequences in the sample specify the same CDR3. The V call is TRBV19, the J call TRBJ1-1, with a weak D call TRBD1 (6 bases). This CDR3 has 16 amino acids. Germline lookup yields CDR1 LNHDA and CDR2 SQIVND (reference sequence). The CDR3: CASSIMVQGRDTEAFF. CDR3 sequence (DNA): TGTGCCAGTAGTATTATGGTGCAGGGGAGGGACACTGAAGCCTTCTTT.

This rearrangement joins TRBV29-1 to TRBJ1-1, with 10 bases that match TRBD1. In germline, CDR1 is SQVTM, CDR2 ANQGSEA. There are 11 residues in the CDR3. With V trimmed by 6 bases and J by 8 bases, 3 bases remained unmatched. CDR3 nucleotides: TGCAGCGTGGCGACAGGGGGCGAAGCTTTCTTT. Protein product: CSVATGGEAFF.

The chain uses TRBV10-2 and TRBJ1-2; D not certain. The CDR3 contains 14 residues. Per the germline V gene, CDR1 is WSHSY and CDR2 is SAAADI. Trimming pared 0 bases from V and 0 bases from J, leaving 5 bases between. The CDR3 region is CASSESRTNYGYTF. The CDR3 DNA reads TGCGCCAGCAGTGAGTCGCGGACTAACTATGGCTACACCTTC.

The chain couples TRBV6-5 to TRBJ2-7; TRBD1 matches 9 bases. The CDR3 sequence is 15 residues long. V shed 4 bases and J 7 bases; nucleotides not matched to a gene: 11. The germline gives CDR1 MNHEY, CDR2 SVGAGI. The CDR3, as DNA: TGTGCCAGCAGTTCCTACCGGGACAGGGCGGGGGAGCAGTACTTC. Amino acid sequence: CASSSYRDRAGEQYF.

The CDR3 DNA reads TGTGCAGCAGTTACAGGGAACTATGGCTACACCTTC. It codes for CAAVTGNYGYTF. The V and J genes are TRBV6-5 and TRBJ1-2; the D gene is possibly TRBD1 (6 bases). Germline V lookup: CDR1 MNHEY, CDR2 SVGAGI. CDR3 length equals 12 residues.

The DNA of the CDR3 is TGTGCCAGTAGTACGGGACAGGGGGCGCGAAGCAATCAGCCCCAGCATTTT. It translates to CASSTGQGARSNQPQHF. The chain uses TRBV19 and TRBJ1-5, with 12 bases aligning to TRBD1. V shed 4 bases, J shed 1 base, and the junction held 5 bases outside the gene matches. Germline V CDR1 and CDR2: LNHDA, SQIVND (reference sequence). This CDR3 has 17 residues.

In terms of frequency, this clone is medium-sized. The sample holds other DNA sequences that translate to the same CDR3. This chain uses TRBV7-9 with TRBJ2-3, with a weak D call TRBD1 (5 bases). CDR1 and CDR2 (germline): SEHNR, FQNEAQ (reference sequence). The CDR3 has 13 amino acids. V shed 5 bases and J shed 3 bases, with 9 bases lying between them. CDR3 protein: CASSLPGTDTQYF. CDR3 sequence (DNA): TGTGCCAGCAGCCTCCCAGGGACAGATACGCAGTATTTT.

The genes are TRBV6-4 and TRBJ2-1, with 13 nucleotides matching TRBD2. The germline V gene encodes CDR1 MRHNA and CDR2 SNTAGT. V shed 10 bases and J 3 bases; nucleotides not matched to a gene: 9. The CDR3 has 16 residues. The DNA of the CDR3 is TGTGCCACCCGACTAGCGGGGGGTTTTTTCTACAATGAGCAGTTCTTC. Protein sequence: CATRLAGGFFYNEQFF.

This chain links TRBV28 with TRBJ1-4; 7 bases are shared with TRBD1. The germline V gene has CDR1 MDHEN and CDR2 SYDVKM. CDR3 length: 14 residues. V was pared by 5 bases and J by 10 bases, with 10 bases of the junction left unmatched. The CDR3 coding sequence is TGTGCCAGCAGTCCCACCCAGCAGGGGGGAAAACTGTTTTTT. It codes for CASSPTQQGGKLFF.

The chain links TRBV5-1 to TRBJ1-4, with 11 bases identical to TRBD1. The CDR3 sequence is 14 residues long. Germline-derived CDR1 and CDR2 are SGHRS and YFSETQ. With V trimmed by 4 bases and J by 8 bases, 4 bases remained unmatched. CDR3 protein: CASSAGTGGEKLFF. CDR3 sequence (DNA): TGCGCCAGCAGCGCCGGGACAGGGGGAGAAAAACTGTTTTTT.

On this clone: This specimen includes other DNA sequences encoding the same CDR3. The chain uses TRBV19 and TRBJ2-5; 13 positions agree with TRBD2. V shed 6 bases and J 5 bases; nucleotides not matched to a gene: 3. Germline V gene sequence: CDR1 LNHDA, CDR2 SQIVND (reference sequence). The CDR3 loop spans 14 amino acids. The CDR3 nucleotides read TGTGCCAGTAGGGGACTAGCGGGATCCGAGACCCAGTACTTC. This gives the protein CASRGLAGSETQYF. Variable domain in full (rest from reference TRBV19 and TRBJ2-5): DGGITQSPKYLFRKEGQNVTLSCEQNLNHDAMYWYRQDPGQGLRLIYYSQIVNDFQKGDIAEGYSVSREKKESFPLTVTSAQKNPTAFYLCASRGLAGSETQYFGPGTRLLVL.

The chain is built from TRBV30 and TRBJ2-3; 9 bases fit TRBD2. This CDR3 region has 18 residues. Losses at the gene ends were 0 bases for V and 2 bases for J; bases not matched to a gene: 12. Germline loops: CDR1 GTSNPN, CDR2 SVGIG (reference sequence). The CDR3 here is CAWSVLVVTSGSTDTQYF. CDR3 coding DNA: TGTGCCTGGAGTGTCTTGGTGGTGACTAGCGGATCCACAGATACGCAGTATTTT. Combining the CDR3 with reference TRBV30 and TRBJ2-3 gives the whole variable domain SQTIHQWPATLVQPVGSPLSLECTVEGTSNPNLYWYRQAAGRGLQLLFYSVGIGQISSEVPQNLSASRPQDRQFILSSKKLLLSDSGFYLCAWSVLVVTSGSTDTQYFGPGTRLTVL.